Reported below is one TCR beta chain. The data were taken from a study of blood T cell repertoires in COVID-19. Study background: Samples taken during acute and convalescent COVID-19 were collected in the United States, Italy and Spain. T cells, B-cell-depleted T cells, or PBMCs supplied cDNA or gDNA.

CDR3 length: 17 residues. CDR1 is MDHEN and CDR2 is SYDVKM in the germline V gene. Trimming shortened V by 5 bases and J by 7 bases, and 26 bases separated the two germline ends. Authors' methods: Estimates of nucleated cell counts were drawn from the amplification of reference gene primers. Produced via immunoSEQ multiplex PCR; TCRdb's table is partial and in-frame only. V, J and clone size are those of that table, while D and trimming were read from the DNA. The sample lists about 200,000 clones, around nine tenths seen once, with roughly 3% in the top ten. Sequences were obtained from peripheral blood. The genes are TRBV28 and TRBJ2-5, with D perhaps matching TRBD2 (6 bases). The receptor comes from a man aged 60-69 years with acute or convalescent COVID-19. DNA of the CDR3: TGTGCCAGCAGTCCGCCCCGGTCGGGAGTACCACTGCCGACCCAGTACTTC. As protein: CASSPPRSGVPLPTQYF. Looking up the rest from reference TRBV28 and TRBJ2-5 gives the full variable domain: DVKVTQSSRYLVKRTGEKVFLECVQDMDHENMFWYRQDPGLGLRLIYFSYDVKMKEKGDIPEGYSVSREKKERFSLILESASTNQTSMYLCASSPPRSGVPLPTQYFGPGTRLLVL.